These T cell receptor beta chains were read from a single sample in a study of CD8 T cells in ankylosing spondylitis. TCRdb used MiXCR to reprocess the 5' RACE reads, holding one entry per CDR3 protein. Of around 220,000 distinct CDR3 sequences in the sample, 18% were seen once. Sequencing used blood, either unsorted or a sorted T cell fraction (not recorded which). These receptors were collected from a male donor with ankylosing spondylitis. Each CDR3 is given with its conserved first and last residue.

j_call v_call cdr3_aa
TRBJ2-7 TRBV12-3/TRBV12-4 CASSSGPSRDRENEQYF
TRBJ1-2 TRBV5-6 CASSFRDTGGYGYTF
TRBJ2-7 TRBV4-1 CASSQQGESYEQYF
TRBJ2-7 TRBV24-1 CATSVRGPDEQYF
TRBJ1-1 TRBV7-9 CASSFTGAAEAFF
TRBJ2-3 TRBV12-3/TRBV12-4 CASSIRDRAPHTQYF
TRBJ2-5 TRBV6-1 CASTQDRGFETQYF
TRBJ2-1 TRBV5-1 CASRNSLAGDNEQFF
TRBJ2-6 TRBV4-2 CASSQEAADEANVLTF
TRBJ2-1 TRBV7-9 CAVGELRNEQFF
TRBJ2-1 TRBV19 CASSIDQGYNEQFF
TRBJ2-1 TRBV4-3 CASSQDFFYNEQFF
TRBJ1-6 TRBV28 CASEPGTGPNSPLHF
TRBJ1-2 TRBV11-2 CASSPLDLTGAYGYTF
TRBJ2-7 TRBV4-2 CASSQLNTPTYEQYF
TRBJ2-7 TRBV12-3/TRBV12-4 CASSRQSTGGGYEQYF
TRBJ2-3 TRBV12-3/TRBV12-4 CASSFEGSSTDTQYF
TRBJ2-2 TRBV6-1 CASFRQGWNTGELFF
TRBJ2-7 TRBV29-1 CSVVLGTGGYEQYF
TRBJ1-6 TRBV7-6 CASSSGLDPGYNSPLHF
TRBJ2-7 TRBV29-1 CSAPREPLRENEQYF
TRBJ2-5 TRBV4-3 CASSQDFGQETQYF
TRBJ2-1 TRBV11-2 CASSLAADVGNNEQFF
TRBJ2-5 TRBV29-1 CSVEGTTSAQETQYF
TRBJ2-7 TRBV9 CASSAWGGIGSDEQYF
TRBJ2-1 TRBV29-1 CSVERRGLAGVNNEQFF
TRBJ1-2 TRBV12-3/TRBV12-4 CASSFGGGYTF
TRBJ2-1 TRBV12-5 CASGLSGTGLNEQFF
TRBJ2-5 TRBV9 CASSGLAGGIETQYF
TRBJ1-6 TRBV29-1 CSVARSHNSPLHF
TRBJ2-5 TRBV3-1 CASSLGELQETQYF
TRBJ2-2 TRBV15 CATSGRAITGELFF
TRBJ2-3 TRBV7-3 CASSLRAGEEDTQYF
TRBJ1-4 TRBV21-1 CASSKGEWPLEKLFF
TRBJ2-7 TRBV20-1 CSAAGDRPYEQYF
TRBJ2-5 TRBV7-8 CASSLDREVRKETQYF
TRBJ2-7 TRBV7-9 CASSLEFYEQYF
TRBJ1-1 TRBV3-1 CASSPPDRGTEAFF
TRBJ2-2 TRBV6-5 CASSYSWDTYTGELFF
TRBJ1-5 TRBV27 CASSFNINQPQHF
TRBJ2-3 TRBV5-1 CASSLVEFPSSTDTQYF
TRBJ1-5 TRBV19 CASSRPTGSNQPQHF
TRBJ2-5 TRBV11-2 CASSSTWGDLQYF
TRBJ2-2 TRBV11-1 CASTSDKPGPGELFF
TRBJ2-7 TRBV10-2 CASSVVSGGAYEQYF
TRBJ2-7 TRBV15 CATSRPFSGGWDEQYF
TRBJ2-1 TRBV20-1 CSARRGGDNEQFF
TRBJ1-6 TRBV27 CASSLMKNSPLHF
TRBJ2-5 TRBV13 CASSSPDGGRETQYF
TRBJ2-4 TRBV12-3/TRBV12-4 CASMGDLENIQYF
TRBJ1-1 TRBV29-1 CSVRNGGGNTEAFF
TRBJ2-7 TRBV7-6 CASSSGTGSSYEQYF
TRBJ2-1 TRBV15 CATSSPSRYNEQFF
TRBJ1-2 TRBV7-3 CASSLTGGSDGYTF
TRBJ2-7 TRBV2 CASMGGNSYEQYF
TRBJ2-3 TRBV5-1 CASSLGLAGLVTDTQYF
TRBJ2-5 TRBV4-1 CWRSQPLAMEETQYF
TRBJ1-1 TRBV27 CASSFTGTGYIEAFF
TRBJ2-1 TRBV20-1 CSALRPYYNEQFF